The source of this T cell receptor beta chain is a study of cytomegalovirus exposure and HLA in healthy donors. Whole-study findings and limits: Using the classifier, cytomegalovirus status was reportedly diagnosed with high specificity and sensitivity.

Measured with immunoSEQ multiplex PCR; TCRdb has only the in-frame clones, and not every one. This table has fewer than 150,000 clones, around 86% appearing once. This clone was observed a handful of times. What it binds is unknown. V gave up 4 bases and J gave up 3 bases, with 12 bases separating them. The CDR3 spans 14 residues. Per the germline V gene, CDR1 is MNHNS and CDR2 is SASEGT. Sequencing used PBMCs. The receptor's source is a man younger than 35 in good health and CMV-seronegative. The chain combines TRBV6-1 with TRBJ1-2, with D unresolved. Here the CDR3 reads CASSVAPRDYGYTF. The CDR3 DNA is TGTGCCAGCAGTGTTGCCCCACGGGACTATGGCTACACCTTC.